This TCR beta chain derives from a study of blood T cell repertoires in COVID-19. Study overall: Italy, Spain and the United States were the sources of the convalescent and acute COVID-19 samples. Sources were T cells, B-cell-depleted T cells, or PBMCs; the material itself was cDNA or gDNA.

In the study's own analysis: Estimation of nucleated cell counts was performed using reference gene primer amplification. Using immunoSEQ multiplex PCR, the repertoire was profiled, and TCRdb retains in-frame clones only, with some absent. D and trimming come from the DNA, and the V and J calls and clone size come from that table. The sample lists approximately 150,000 clones, roughly 86% seen once, with roughly 1% in the top ten. There are 15 residues in the CDR3. V was clipped by 6 bases and J by 5 bases; unmatched bases: 10. Looked up from germline, CDR1 is LNHDA and CDR2 is SQIVND (reference sequence).

The receptor was derived from a woman in her forties or fifties with acute or convalescent COVID-19. The chain joins TRBV19 to TRBJ1-2, with 9 positions matching TRBD1. What was sequenced was peripheral blood. The CDR3 DNA reads TGTGCCAGTAGCTGGACAGGGGATGGGTCTTATGGCTACACCTTC. It codes for CASSWTGDGSYGYTF.